This TCR beta chain derives from a study of low-dose radiotherapy and immunotherapy resistance in tumors. Study as a whole: Oral aspirin at 300 mg was taken daily by patients for four cycles, beginning on cycle 1 day 1.

There are many counts of this clonotype. Unmatched junction bases numbered 7, after V lost 1 base and J lost 6 bases. Germline V gene lookup returns CDR1 SGHDN and CDR2 FVKESK. This CDR3 is 16 amino acids long. As to time point: after trial treatment. The treatment was: LDRT plus nivolumab, ipilimumab, low-dose cyclophosphamide and aspirin (RACIN trial). TRAV- and TRBV-specific primers were used for first-strand cDNA, which covered alpha and beta chains. Both a constant-region primer and a V-primer adapter served to amplify TCRs across 15 to 20 PCR cycles. TCRdb fed the reads into MiXCR, producing one record per CDR3 protein. The sample lists about 84,000 distinct CDR3 sequences, less than 20% occurring once.

Here the sequenced sample was PBMCs, taken after low-dose radiotherapy plus immunotherapy. The TCR originated in a male donor with prostate cancer. The chain carries TRBV14 and TRBJ2-2; TRBD2 matches 8 bases. As DNA, the CDR3 is TGTGCCAGCAGCCAAGTTGCCAGCGGGAGATCCGGGGAGCTGTTTTTT. It yields the protein CASSQVASGRSGELFF.